The entry below describes one T cell receptor (beta chain). This record belongs to a study of OX40 agonist ivuxolimab in advanced cancers. Background on the study: At doses from 0.01 to 10 mg/kg, patients were given intravenous ivuxolimab every 2 weeks. The mean age was approximately 60 years, ranging from about 23 to 79, with 65% to 90% of participants male.

Prior autoimmune disease or systemic immunosuppression barred patients. Collection of blood occurred at baseline, at cycle 4 day 1, and at cycle 7 day 1. Using immunoSEQ multiplex PCR, the repertoire was profiled, and TCRdb retains in-frame clones only, with some absent. The data hold tens of thousands of clones, with approximately 91% observed a single time. The clonotype originates from an adult with an advanced solid tumor such as melanoma, head and neck, liver or kidney cancer. Material: CD4+ or CD8+ T cells sorted from blood, obtained in a trial of the OX40 agonist ivuxolimab.

The CDR3 nucleotides read TGTGCCAGCAGTTTATCCCCCCAGCGGGGGGATGCAGATACGCAGTATTTT. This gives the protein CASSLSPQRGDADTQYF. The rearrangement uses TRBV28 and TRBJ2-3, with 9 bases matching TRBD2. The CDR3 loop spans 17 amino acids. Losses at the gene ends were 1 base for V and 4 bases for J; bases not matched to a gene: 9. Germline lookup yields CDR1 MDHEN and CDR2 SYDVKM.